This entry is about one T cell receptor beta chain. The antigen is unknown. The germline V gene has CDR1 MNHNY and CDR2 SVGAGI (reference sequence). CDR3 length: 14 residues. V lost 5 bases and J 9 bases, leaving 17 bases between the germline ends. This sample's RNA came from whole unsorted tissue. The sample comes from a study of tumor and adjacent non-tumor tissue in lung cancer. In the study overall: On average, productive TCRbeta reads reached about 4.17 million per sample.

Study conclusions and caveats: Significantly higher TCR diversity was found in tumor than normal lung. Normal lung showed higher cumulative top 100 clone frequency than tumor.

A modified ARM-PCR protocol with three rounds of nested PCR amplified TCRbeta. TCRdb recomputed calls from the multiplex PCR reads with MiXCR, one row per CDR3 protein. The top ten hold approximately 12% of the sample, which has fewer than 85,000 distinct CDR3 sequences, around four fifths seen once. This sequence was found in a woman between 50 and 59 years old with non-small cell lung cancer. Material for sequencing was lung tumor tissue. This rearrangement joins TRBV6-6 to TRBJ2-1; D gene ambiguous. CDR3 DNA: TGTGCCAGCAGTAACCGTTTGAGAGCCAGTGAGCAGTTCTTC. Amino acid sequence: CASSNRLRASEQFF.